Below, 10 T cell receptor beta chains from the same sample are listed, as sequenced in a study of blood T cell repertoires in COVID-19. Sequencing was performed with immunoSEQ multiplex PCR; in TCRdb, only in-frame clones are kept and a portion is missing. The table records 100,000 to 130,000 clones, 80% to 85% of them present only once. The sequenced material came from peripheral blood. The receptors were sampled from a human donor in a cohort sampled during active COVID-19.

This clone was picked up one time. The chain carries TRBV7-2 and TRBJ1-6, with TRBD1 identical over 8 bases. After removal of 5 bases from V and 9 bases from J, the junction contained 6 bases not matched to a gene. Germline V gene sequence: CDR1 SGHTA, CDR2 FQGNSA. The CDR3 is made up of 14 amino acids. The chain's CDR3 is CASSLGQGSSPLHF. The DNA for the CDR3 is TGTGCCAGCAGCCTAGGACAGGGAAGTTCACCCCTCCACTTT.

This sequence joins TRBV7-3 and TRBJ1-1; 8 bases map to TRBD1. V lost 0 bases, J lost 1 base, and 13 bases stayed unmatched. Germline V gene sequence: CDR1 SGHTA, CDR2 FQGTGA. The CDR3 length is 19 residues. The DNA of the CDR3 is TGTGCCAGCAGCTTAACGTATCTCACAGGGGGAGAAGGGAACACTGAAGCTTTCTTT. As protein: CASSLTYLTGGEGNTEAFF.

The chain combines TRBV12-5 with TRBJ1-1; a weak D match, TRBD1 (5 bases). The CDR3 totals 15 residues. With 5 bases removed from V and 1 base from J, the gap between germline ends came to 14 bases. Looked up from germline, CDR1 is LGHNT and CDR2 is FRNRAP. CDR3 sequence (DNA): TGTGCTAGTGGTCCGGACAAGGCATCGAACACTGAAGCTTTCTTT. Translating it yields CASGPDKASNTEAFF.

The rearrangement joins TRBV7-2 to TRBJ1-6; 8 nucleotides align to TRBD1. The V and J ends lost 0 bases and 2 bases, in that order; junction bases with no gene match: 6. The CDR3 totals 18 residues. Germline values: CDR1 SGHTA, CDR2 FQGNSA. CDR3 in DNA: TGTGCCAGCAGCTTAGCGAGTCAGGGGGCGGCCTATAATTCACCCCTCCACTTT. It encodes CASSLASQGAAYNSPLHF.

The chain combines TRBV2 with TRBJ2-5; TRBD2 aligns across 10 bases. The germline gives CDR1 SNHLY, CDR2 FYNNEI. V shed 5 bases, J shed 4 bases, and the junction held 7 bases outside the gene matches. The CDR3 runs 15 residues. CDR3 residues: CASSSGRATGETQYF. The CDR3 DNA is TGTGCCAGCAGTAGCGGGAGGGCCACGGGAGAGACCCAGTACTTC.

The chain uses TRBV15 and TRBJ2-3; 8 bases fit TRBD2. Trimming at V came to 4 bases and at J to 2 bases, leaving 8 bases not matched to a gene. CDR1 and CDR2 from the germline V gene are LNHNV and YYDKDF (reference sequence). This CDR3 is 16 amino acids long. The CDR3 is CATSIGTSWSTDTQYF. The CDR3 bases are TGTGCCACCAGCATCGGGACTAGTTGGTCCACAGATACGCAGTATTTT. Full variable domain (rest looked up from reference TRBV15 and TRBJ2-3): DAMVIQNPRYQVTQFGKPVTLSCSQTLNHNVMYWYQQKSSQAPKLLFHYYDKDFNNEADTPDNFQSRRPNTSFCFLDIRSPGLGDTAMYLCATSIGTSWSTDTQYFGPGTRLTVL.

The genes are TRBV7-8 and TRBJ2-5; 8 nucleotides agree with TRBD1. CDR1 and CDR2 from the germline V gene are SGHVS and FQNEAQ. After removal of 5 bases from V and 4 bases from J, the junction contained 9 bases not matched to a gene. The CDR3 extends over 15 amino acids. This chain's CDR3 is CASSVSGQGGETQYF. The CDR3 bases are TGTGCCAGCAGCGTATCCGGACAGGGCGGAGAGACCCAGTACTTC. The variable domain in full, with the rest retrieved from reference TRBV7-8 and TRBJ2-5, is GAGVSQSPRYKVAKRGQDVALRCDPISGHVSLFWYQQALGQGPEFLTYFQNEAQLDKSGLPSDRFFAERPEGSVSTLKIQRTQQEDSAVYLCASSVSGQGGETQYFGPGTRLLVL.

The chain joins TRBV20-1 to TRBJ2-1; 8 bases fit TRBD1. Germline V gene data show CDR1 as DFQATT and CDR2 as SNEGSKA (reference sequence). The CDR3 consists of 14 residues. After removal of 3 bases from V and 5 bases from J, the junction contained 6 bases not matched to a gene. The CDR3: CSASRGQGHNEQFF. The CDR3 coding sequence is TGCAGTGCTAGTCGTGGACAGGGCCACAATGAGCAGTTCTTC.

V usage is TRBV7-8 and J usage is TRBJ1-2; D may be TRBD1 (5 bases). The ends were cut back, 1 base at V and 1 base at J, with 10 bases in the middle. There are 15 residues in the CDR3. The germline gives CDR1 SGHVS, CDR2 FQNEAQ. CDR3 amino acids: CASSLVIDSNYGYTF. CDR3 sequence (DNA): TGTGCCAGCAGCTTAGTGATTGACAGTAACTATGGCTACACCTTC.

There are many counts of this clone. V gene TRBV6-5 combines with J gene TRBJ1-1, with 8 nucleotides matching TRBD1. Germline V lookup: CDR1 MNHEY, CDR2 SVGAGI. CDR3 length: 13 amino acids. V lost 6 bases, J lost 4 bases, and 4 bases stayed unmatched. In DNA form, the CDR3 reads TGTGCCAGCAGGACAGGGGTGGGCACTGAAGCTTTCTTT. The encoded protein is CASRTGVGTEAFF.